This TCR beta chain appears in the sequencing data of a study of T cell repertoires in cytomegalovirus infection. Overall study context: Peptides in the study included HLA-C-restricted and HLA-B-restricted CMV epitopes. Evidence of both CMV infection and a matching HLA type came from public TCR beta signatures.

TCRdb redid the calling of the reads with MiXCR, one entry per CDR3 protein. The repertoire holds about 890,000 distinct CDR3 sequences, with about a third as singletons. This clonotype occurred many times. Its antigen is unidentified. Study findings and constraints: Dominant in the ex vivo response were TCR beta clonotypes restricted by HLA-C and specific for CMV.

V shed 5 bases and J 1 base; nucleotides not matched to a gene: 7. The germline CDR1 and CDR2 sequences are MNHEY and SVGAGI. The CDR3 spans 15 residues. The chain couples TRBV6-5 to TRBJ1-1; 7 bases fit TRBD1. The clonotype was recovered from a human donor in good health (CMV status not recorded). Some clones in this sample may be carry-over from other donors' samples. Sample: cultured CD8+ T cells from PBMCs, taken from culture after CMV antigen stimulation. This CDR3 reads CASSPRQGQNTEAFF. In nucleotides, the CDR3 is TGTGCCAGCAGTCCTAGACAGGGACAGAACACTGAAGCTTTCTTT.